Sequencing of this TCR beta chain was carried out in a study of cytomegalovirus exposure and HLA in healthy donors. Overall study results and limits: An assumption of roughly uniform sequencing depth across donors underlay the presence/absence analyses. Under in vitro conditions, three CMV-associated chains were confirmed as specific for CMV antigens. Around 18,000 TCR beta sequences were associated with HLA alleles at 0.05 false discovery rate in a later analysis.

A word on this clone: The antigen is undetermined.

Per the germline V gene, CDR1 is MDHEN and CDR2 is SYDVKM. V lost 6 bases to trimming and J lost 0 bases, with 21 bases between them. The CDR3 runs to 17 residues. PCR was performed using 60 Vbeta and 13 Jbeta primers. Some clones are missing from TCRdb's copy, which holds only in-frame ones; the method was immunoSEQ multiplex PCR. This repertoire includes under 200,000 clones. All the people who gave samples were healthy bone marrow donors. This TCR derives from a man aged 30 to 39 in good health and CMV-seronegative. The specimen was PBMCs. J is TRBJ2-7 and V is TRBV28; no clear D gene. DNA of the CDR3: TGTGCCAGCAGCCGCGGTAACATCCGAACCAGCTCCTACGAGCAGTACTTC. Translation gives CASSRGNIRTSSYEQYF.